These 8 T cell receptor beta chains were all obtained from the same sample, sequenced in a study of Graves' ophthalmopathy and Graves' hyperthyroidism. The authors amplified TCR beta CDR3 regions from RNA transcripts. HTBI primers were employed in first-round RT-PCR, then a second-round multiplex PCR followed. TCRdb reanalysed the multiplex PCR reads using MiXCR and keeps one entry per CDR3 protein. The data show 650,000 to 900,000 distinct CDR3 sequences, roughly 41% seen once. Sequencing input: peripheral blood. The receptors derive from an adult man with Graves' ophthalmopathy.

CDR3 sequence: CSASGTGTGALETQYF. The CDR3, as DNA: TGCAGTGCTAGCGGGACCGGGACAGGGGCCCTCGAGACCCAGTACTTC. The rearrangement links TRBV20-1 to TRBJ2-5, with TRBD1 identical over 10 bases. The junction had 12 bases not matched to a gene; V was cut back by 3 bases and J by 5 bases. Germline CDR1 DFQATT, CDR2 SNEGSKA (reference sequence). The length of the CDR3 is 16 residues.

The chain is built from TRBV7-9 and TRBJ1-1; no reliable D call. The CDR3 length is 12 residues. The germline V gene has CDR1 SEHNR and CDR2 FQNEAQ (reference sequence). V was clipped by 4 bases and J by 1 base, with 4 bases between them. The CDR3 nucleotides read TGTGCCAGCAGCTACGCGAACACTGAAGCTTTCTTT. Its protein is CASSYANTEAFF.

This sequence joins TRBV7-9 and TRBJ1-1; TRBD1 matches at 7 bases. The CDR3 is 12 residues long. The V gene end was trimmed by 6 bases and the J gene end by 10 bases; junction bases not matched to a gene: 8. Germline lookup yields CDR1 SEHNR and CDR2 FQNEAQ (reference sequence). DNA of the CDR3: TGTGCCAGCAGATGGGGGGACAGTGTAGCTTTCTTT. This codes for CASRWGDSVAFF. Full variable domain (rest looked up from reference TRBV7-9 and TRBJ1-1): DTGVSQNPRHKITKRGQNVTFRCDPISEHNRLYWYRQTLGQGPEFLTYFQNEAQLEKSRLLSDRFSAERPKGSFSTLEIQRTEQGDSAMYLCASRWGDSVAFFGQGTRLTVV.

The chain couples TRBV10-3 to TRBJ2-3; no clear D gene. The CDR3 loop spans 16 amino acids. From germline, CDR1 is ENHRY and CDR2 SYGVKD. V was cut by 7 bases and J by 4 bases, with 21 bases left in between. CDR3 nucleotides: TGTGCCATCAAAGGCGCCAAGCAAACAGTCGCAGATACGCAGTATTTT. This encodes CAIKGAKQTVADTQYF.

Concerning this clonotype: A junction boundary mismatches the germline segment, possibly from a read error. V gene TRBV10-3 combines with J gene TRBJ1-6, with a possible D match to TRBD1 (5 bases). The CDR3 runs to 15 residues. The germline V gene has CDR1 ENHRY and CDR2 SYGVKD. The CDR3 region is CASSYRDRYNSPLHF. The CDR3 nucleotides read TGTGCCAGCAGTTACAGAGACAGATATAATTCACCCCTCCACTTT.

The table lists this clonotype with a few counts. The CDR3 loop reads CASSYSRAANGYTF. The CDR3 DNA reads TGTGCCAGCAGTTACTCGCGGGCGGCGAATGGCTACACCTTC. The V and J genes are TRBV6-5 and TRBJ1-2; D gene ambiguous. There are 14 residues in the CDR3. From germline, CDR1 is MNHEY and CDR2 SVGAGI. V was clipped by 0 bases and J by 6 bases, with 11 bases between them.

This clonotype has only a few counts. At one end the junction does not follow the germline gene, possibly because of a read error. The J gene is TRBJ2-7, the V gene TRBV29-1; 10 bases are a match to TRBD2. In germline, CDR1 is SQVTM, CDR2 ANQGSEA. CDR3 length: 13 residues. CDR3 sequence reads: CSVQRGGSYKQYF. As DNA, the CDR3 is TGCAGCGTCCAGCGGGGGGGCTCCTACAAGCAGTACTTC.

This clonotype was found a few times. The chain uses TRBV2 and TRBJ1-6; the match to TRBD1 covers 9 bases. Germline lookup yields CDR1 SNHLY and CDR2 FYNNEI. The CDR3 spans 15 residues. J gave up 6 bases and V 5 bases, and 5 bases lay outside the gene matches. This chain's CDR3 is CASSYGTGTNSPLHF. The CDR3 coding sequence is TGTGCCAGCAGTTACGGGACAGGGACTAATTCACCCCTCCACTTT. Full variable domain (outside the CDR3, taken from reference TRBV2 and TRBJ1-6): EPEVTQTPSHQVTQMGQEVILRCVPISNHLYFYWYRQILGQKVEFLVSFYNNEISEKSEIFDDQFSVERPDGSNFTLKIRSTKLEDSAMYFCASSYGTGTNSPLHFGNGTRLTVT.